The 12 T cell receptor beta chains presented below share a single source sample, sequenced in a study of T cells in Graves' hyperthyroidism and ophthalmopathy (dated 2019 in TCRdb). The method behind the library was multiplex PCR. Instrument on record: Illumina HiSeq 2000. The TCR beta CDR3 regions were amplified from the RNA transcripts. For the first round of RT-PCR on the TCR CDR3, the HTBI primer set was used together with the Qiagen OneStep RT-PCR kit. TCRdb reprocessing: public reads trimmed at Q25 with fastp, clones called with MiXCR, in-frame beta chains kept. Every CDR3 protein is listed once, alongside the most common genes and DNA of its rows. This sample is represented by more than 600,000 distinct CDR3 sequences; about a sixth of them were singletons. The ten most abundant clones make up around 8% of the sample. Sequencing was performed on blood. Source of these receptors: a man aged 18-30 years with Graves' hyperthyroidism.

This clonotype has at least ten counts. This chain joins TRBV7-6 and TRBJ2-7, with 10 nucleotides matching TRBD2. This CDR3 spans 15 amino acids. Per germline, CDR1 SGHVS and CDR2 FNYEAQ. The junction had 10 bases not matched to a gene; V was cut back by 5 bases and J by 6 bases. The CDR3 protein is CASSPAAGGSREQYF. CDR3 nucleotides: TGTGCCAGCAGCCCGGCAGCGGGAGGGTCGCGCGAGCAGTACTTC.

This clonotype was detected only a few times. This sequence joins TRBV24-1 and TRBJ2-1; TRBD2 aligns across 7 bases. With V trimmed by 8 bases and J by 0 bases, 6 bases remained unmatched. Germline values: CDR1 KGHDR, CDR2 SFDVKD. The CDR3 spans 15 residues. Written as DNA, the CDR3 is TGTGCCACCAAGGCTAGCGGTAACTCCTACAATGAGCAGTTCTTC. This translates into CATKASGNSYNEQFF.

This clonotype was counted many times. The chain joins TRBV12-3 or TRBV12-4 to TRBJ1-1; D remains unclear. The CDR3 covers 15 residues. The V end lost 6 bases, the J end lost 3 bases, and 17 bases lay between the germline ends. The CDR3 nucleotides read TGTGCCAGCAGCCCTCCGGGTCCCCCGGACACTGAAGCTTTCTTT. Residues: CASSPPGPPDTEAFF.

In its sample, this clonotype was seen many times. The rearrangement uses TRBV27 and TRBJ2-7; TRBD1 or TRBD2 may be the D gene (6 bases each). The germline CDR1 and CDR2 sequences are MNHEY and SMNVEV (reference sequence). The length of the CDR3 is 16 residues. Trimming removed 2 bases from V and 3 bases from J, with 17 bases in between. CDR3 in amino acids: CASSLRGATGRYEQYF. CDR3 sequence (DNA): TGTGCCAGCAGTTTAAGGGGGGCGACAGGCCGCTACGAGCAGTACTTC.

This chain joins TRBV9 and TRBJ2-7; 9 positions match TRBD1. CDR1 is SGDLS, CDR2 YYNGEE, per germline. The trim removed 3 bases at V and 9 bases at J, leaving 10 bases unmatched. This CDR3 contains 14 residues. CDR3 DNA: TGTGCCAGCAGCGCGTCACAGGGGGCGGGGGTGCAGTACTTC. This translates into CASSASQGAGVQYF.

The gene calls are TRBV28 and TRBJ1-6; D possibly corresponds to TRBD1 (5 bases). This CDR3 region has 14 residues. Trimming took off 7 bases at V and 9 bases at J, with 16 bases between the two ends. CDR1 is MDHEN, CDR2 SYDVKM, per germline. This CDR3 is CASNFGGRGSPLHF. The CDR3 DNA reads TGTGCCAGCAACTTTGGGGGGAGGGGTTCACCCCTCCACTTT.

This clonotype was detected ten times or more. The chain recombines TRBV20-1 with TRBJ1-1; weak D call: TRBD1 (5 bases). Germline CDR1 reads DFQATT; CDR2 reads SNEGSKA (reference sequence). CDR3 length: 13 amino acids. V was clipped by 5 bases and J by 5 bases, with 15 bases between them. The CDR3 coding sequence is TGCAGTGCTGTGGGGGAAGGTGGGACTGAAGCTTTCTTT. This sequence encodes CSAVGEGGTEAFF.

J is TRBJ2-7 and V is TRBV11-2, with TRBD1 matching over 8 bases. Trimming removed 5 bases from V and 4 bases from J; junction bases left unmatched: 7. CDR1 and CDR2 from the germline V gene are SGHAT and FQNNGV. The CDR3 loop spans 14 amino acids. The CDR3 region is CASSGQGPDYEQYF. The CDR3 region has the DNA TGTGCCAGCAGCGGACAGGGTCCAGATTACGAGCAGTACTTC.

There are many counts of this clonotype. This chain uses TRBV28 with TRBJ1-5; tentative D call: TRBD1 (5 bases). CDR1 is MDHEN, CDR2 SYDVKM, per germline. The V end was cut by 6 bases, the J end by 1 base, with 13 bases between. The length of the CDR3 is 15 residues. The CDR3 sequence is CASSWVGLSNQPQHF. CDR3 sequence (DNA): TGTGCCAGCAGCTGGGTGGGACTGAGCAATCAGCCCCAGCATTTT.

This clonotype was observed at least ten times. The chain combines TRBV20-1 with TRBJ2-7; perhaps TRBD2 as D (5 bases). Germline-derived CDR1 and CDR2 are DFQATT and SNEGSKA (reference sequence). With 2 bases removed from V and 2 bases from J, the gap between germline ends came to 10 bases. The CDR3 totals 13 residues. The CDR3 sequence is CSARTGVAYEQYF. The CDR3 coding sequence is TGCAGTGCTAGAACCGGGGTGGCCTACGAGCAGTACTTC.

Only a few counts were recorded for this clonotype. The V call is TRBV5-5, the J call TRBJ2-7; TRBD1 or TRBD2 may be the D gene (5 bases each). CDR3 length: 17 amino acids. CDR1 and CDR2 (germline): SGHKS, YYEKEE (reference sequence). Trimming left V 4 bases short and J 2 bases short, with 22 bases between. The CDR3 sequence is CASSPIYDRLRPYEQYF. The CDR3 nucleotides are TGTGCCAGCAGCCCCATCTACGACAGACTACGTCCCTACGAGCAGTACTTC.

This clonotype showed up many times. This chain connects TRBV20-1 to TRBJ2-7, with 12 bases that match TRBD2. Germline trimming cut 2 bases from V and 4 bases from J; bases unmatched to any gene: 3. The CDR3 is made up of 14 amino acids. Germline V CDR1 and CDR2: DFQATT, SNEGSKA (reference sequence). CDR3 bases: TGCAGTGCTAGATGGACTAGCGGGACTTACGAGCAGTACTTC. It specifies CSARWTSGTYEQYF.